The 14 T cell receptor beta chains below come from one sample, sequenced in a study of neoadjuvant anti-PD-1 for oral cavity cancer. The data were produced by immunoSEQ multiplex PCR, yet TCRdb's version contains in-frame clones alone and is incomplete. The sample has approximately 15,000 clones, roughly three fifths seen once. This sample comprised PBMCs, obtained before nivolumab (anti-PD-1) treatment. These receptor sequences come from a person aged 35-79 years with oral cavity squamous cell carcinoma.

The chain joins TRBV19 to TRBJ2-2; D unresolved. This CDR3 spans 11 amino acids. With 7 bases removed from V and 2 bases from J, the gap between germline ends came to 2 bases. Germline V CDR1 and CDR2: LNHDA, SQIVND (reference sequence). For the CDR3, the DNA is TGTGCCAGTAAAAACACCGGGGAGCTGTTTTTT. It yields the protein CASKNTGELFF.

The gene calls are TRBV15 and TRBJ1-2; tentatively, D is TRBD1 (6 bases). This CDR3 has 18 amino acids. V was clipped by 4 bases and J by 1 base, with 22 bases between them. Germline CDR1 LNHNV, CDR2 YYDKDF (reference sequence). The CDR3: CATSTPPGGLTFNYGYTF. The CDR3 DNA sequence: TGTGCCACCAGCACTCCCCCGGGGGGGCTGACTTTTAACTATGGCTACACCTTC.

CDR3: CASSLESRGYTF. CDR3 nucleotides: TGTGCCAGCAGCTTGGAGTCTAGGGGCTACACCTTC. The chain joins TRBV5-4 to TRBJ1-2; D remains ambiguous. Per germline, CDR1 SGHNT and CDR2 YYREEE (reference sequence). The CDR3 is 12 amino acids. The V end lost 0 bases, the J end lost 8 bases, and 8 bases lay between the germline ends.

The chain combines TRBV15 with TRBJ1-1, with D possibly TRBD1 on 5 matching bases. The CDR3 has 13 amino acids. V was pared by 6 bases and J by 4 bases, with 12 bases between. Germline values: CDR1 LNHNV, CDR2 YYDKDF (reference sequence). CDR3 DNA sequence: TGTGCCACCAGAGAGACAGTAGTCACTGAAGCTTTCTTT. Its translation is CATRETVVTEAFF.

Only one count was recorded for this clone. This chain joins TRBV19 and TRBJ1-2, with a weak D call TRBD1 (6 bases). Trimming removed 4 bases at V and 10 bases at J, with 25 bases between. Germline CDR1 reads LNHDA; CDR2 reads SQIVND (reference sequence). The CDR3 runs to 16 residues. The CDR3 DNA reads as TGTGCCAGTAGTACCTTCCCCCCCAGGCAGGGGCGAGTCTACACCTTC. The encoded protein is CASSTFPPRQGRVYTF.

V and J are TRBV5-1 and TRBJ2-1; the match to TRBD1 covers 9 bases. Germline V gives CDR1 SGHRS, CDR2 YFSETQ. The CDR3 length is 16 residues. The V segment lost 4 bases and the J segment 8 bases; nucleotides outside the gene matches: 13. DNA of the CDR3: TGCGCCAGCAGCCAACCTAACAGGGGGCAGGGCGATGAGCAGTTCTTC. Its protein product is CASSQPNRGQGDEQFF.

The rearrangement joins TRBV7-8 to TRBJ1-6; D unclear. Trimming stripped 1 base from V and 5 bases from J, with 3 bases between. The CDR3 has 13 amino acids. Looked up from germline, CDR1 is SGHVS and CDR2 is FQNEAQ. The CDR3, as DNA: TGTGCCAGCAGCTTAGGGGATAATTCACCCCTCCACTTT. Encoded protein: CASSLGDNSPLHF.

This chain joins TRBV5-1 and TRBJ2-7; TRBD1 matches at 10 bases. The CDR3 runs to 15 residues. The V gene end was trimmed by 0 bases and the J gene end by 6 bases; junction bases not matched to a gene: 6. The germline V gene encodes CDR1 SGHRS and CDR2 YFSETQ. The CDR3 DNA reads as TGCGCCAGCAGCTTGGAGACGGGACAGGGGACCGAGCAGTACTTC. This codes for CASSLETGQGTEQYF.

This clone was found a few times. The CDR3 DNA reads as TGTGCCAGCAGCCGGGACTATCGGTACGAGCAGTACTTC. The encoded protein is CASSRDYRYEQYF. V is TRBV11-2 and J is TRBJ2-7; 7 bases map to TRBD2. The CDR3 spans 13 residues. V was clipped by 5 bases and J by 4 bases; unmatched bases: 5. In germline, CDR1 is SGHAT, CDR2 FQNNGV.

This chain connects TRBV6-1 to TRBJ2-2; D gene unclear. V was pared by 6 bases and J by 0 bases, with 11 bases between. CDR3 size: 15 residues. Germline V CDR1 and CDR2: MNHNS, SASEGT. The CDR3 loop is CASRSDTANTGELFF. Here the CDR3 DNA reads TGTGCCAGCAGATCAGATACAGCGAACACCGGGGAGCTGTTTTTT.

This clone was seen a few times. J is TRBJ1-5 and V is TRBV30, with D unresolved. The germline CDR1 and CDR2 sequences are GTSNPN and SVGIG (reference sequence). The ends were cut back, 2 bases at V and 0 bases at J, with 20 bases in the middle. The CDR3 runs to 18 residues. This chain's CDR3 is CAWSRTRTSTYSNQPQHF. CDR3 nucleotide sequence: TGTGCCTGGAGTCGAACAAGAACCTCAACCTATAGCAATCAGCCCCAGCATTTT.

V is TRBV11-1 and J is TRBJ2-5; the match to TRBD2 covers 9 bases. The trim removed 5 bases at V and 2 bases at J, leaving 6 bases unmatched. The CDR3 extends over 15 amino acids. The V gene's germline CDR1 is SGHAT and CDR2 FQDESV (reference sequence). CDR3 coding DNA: TGTGCCAGCAGCCCGCAGCGGGGGGCTCAAGAGACCCAGTACTTC. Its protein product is CASSPQRGAQETQYF.

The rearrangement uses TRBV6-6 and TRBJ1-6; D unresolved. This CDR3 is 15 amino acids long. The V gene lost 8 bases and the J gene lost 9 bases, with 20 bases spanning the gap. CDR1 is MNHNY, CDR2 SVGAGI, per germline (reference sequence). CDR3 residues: CASRLGEGKVSPLHF. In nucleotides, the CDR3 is TGTGCCAGCCGCTTAGGAGAGGGCAAGGTTTCACCCCTCCACTTT.

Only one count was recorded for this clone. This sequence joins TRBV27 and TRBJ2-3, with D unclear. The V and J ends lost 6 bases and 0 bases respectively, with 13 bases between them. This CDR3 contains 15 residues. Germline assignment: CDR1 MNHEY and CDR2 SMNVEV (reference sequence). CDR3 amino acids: CASSQRRTSTDTQYF. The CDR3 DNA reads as TGTGCCAGCAGCCAAAGGAGAACTAGCACAGATACGCAGTATTTT.